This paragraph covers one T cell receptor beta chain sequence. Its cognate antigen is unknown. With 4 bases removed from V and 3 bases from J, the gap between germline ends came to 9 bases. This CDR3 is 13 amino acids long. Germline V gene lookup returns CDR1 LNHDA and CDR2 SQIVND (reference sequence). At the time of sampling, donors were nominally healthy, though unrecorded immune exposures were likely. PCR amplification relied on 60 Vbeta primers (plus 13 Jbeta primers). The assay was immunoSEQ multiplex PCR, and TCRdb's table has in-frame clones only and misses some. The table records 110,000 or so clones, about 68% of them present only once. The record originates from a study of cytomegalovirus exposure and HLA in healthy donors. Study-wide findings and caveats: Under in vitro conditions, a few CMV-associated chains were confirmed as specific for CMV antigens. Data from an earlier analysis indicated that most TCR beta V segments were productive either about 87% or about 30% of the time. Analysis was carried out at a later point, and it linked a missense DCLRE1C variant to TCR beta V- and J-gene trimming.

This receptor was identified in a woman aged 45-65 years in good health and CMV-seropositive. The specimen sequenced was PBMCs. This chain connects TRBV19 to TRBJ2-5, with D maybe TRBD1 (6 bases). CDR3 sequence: CASSRNREETQYF. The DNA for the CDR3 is TGTGCCAGTAGTAGAAACAGGGAAGAGACCCAGTACTTC. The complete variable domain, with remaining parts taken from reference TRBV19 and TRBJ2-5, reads DGGITQSPKYLFRKEGQNVTLSCEQNLNHDAMYWYRQDPGQGLRLIYYSQIVNDFQKGDIAEGYSVSREKKESFPLTVTSAQKNPTAFYLCASSRNREETQYFGPGTRLLVL.